This entry features one T cell receptor beta chain sequence. Profiled with immunoSEQ multiplex PCR; TCRdb holds only in-frame clones, not every one. The table records roughly 230,000 clones, roughly 84% of them present only once. This specimen belongs to a study of blood T cell repertoires in COVID-19. Participants came from about two dozen US areas, aged about 18 to 100 years. Cohort assignment relied on participant-reported clinical history. Shortly before study entry, within 2 weeks, exposed participants had met a COVID-19 case. CDR1 MDHEN and CDR2 SYDVKM come from the germline V gene. The CDR3 has 14 amino acids. Trimming removed 4 bases from V and 8 bases from J; junction bases left unmatched: 6.

Sequencing input: PBMCs or T cells enriched from blood (not recorded which). The chain couples TRBV28 to TRBJ1-4; 8 bases map to TRBD1. This TCR came from a woman in her forties or fifties who had been exposed to COVID-19. This chain's CDR3 is CASSSQGAGEKLFF. The CDR3 DNA reads TGTGCCAGCAGTTCTCAGGGGGCAGGGGAAAAACTGTTTTTT. Combining the CDR3 with reference TRBV28 and TRBJ1-4 gives the whole variable domain DVKVTQSSRYLVKRTGEKVFLECVQDMDHENMFWYRQDPGLGLRLIYFSYDVKMKEKGDIPEGYSVSREKKERFSLILESASTNQTSMYLCASSSQGAGEKLFFGSGTQLSVL.